This TCR beta chain was captured by sequencing in a study of naive and memory T cell subsets (TCRdb year 2017). Turning to the overall study: The study applied an open-source, UMI-based TCR alpha and beta sequencing pipeline to sorted naive and memory peripheral blood T cell subsets. IgG serology results and the functional CMV T cell responses were in complete agreement. RNA was DNase-treated and reverse transcribed with TCR constant-region primers, mostly using SuperScript III. Broader findings and caveats from the paper: TCR abundance followed a power law whose exponent differed between naive and memory subsets but was consistent across the three individuals. Gini index rose and Shannon and inverse Simpson diversity fell from naive through CM, EM and EMRA in both CD4 and CD8 cells. Following error correction, more than 95% of naive TCR sequences occurred only once, which made naive abundance distributions much steeper than those of memory subsets. The repertoire findings for the naive and memory subsets could not be validated, as no ground truth was available. Clonotypes were defined as single alpha or beta chain sequences, not paired alpha/beta receptors. RNA-based TCR counts may be influenced by expression changes linked to T cell activation and differentiation. A few larger clonotypes were present in naive repertoires, especially CD8 naive repertoires, and these clonotypes were possibly memory cells re-expressing CD45RA.

Library preparation employed UMI-ligation and nested PCR. To cover both TRBC1 and TRBC2, the beta constant-region primer consisted of an equimolar mix of two oligonucleotides. The ligated cDNA went through four rounds of PCR with nested alpha and beta constant-region primers together with the SP2 primer. T4 RNA ligase 1 ligated a single-stranded oligonucleotide carrying the SP2 primer and a 12-nucleotide UMI to the cDNA 3' end. Incubation of the ligation reaction was carried out at 16 degrees C for 20-24 hours. PCR2 was typically performed as a SYBR Green qPCR and was stopped at a predetermined threshold so that over-amplification was prevented. Every purification after the first one was done using Agencourt AMPure XP magnetic beads. Libraries were quantified by Qubit and checked on a TapeStation, where a main peak was expected near 650 bp. Sequencing of the pooled libraries was done on an Illumina MiSeq using v2 2x251 paired-end kits, which typically yielded roughly 0.85-2 million reads per sample. Each sample library was pooled at about 4 nM, and about 5-7% PhiX was included to improve cluster recognition. The original pipeline was this. FASTQ reads processed by Demultiplexor were assigned V and J genes by Decombinator through tag matching that tolerated a single base-pair mismatch. UMIs were used by Collapsinator to correct both sequencing errors and frequency errors arising from PCR heterogeneity. TCRs were translated and CDR3s were extracted from the conserved cysteine to the FGXG phenylalanine by CDR3Translator, with non-productive sequences being flagged. Gini, Shannon entropy and inverse Simpson indices were calculated on repertoires that had been subsampled to equal numbers of UMI-defined TCRs. Power-law fits to clonotype abundance distributions were performed by maximum likelihood within the linear range. On one naive CD8 sample, the pipeline and MIGEC gave similar UMI counts, unique TCR numbers and clonal distributions. In one analysis, naive TCRs also found in any memory subset of the same donor were removed from the naive repertoire. The repertoires were searched for about 7,000 CMV-associated CDR3 sequences that had been compiled from VDJdb and a published dataset. TCRdb passed the public sequencing reads through fastp at Q25 and MiXCR, retaining productive beta sequences. Rows matching on CDR3 protein sequence are summarized as one entry with the most common DNA and genes. The V and J calls shown here were made by TCRdb, not taken from the authors' results. The sample contains fewer than 150,000 distinct CDR3 sequences, more than 15% of them found a single time. The biggest ten clones account for roughly 0.63% of the sample.

From the second PCR step on, the TCR alpha and beta chain libraries were amplified in separate reactions. To determine each donor's CMV status, fresh PBMCs were stimulated overnight with CMV viral lysate, and IFNgamma production from CD4+ T cells was then assessed. Using Miltenyi beads, CD4 T cells were first positively selected, and CD8 T cells were then positively selected from the CD4-negative fraction. After staining for CD3, CD4, CD8, CD45RA, CD27 and a live/dead dye, cells were sorted on a BD Aria II into four subsets based on CD45RA and CD27. Blood came from a few healthy volunteers, each fractionated into CD4 and CD8 T cells and then into four differentiation subsets. About 0.11 L of peripheral blood was taken from each donor, and PBMC were separated by density-gradient centrifugation on Ficoll-Paque PLUS. The sorted cells were lysed in RLT buffer, after which RNA was extracted using a Qiagen RNeasy kit and kept at -80 degrees C.

To note about this clonotype: Its specific antigen is unknown. Base-call qualities are not available, and no considerably larger clone is one nucleotide away.

From the cysteine through the phenylalanine, the CDR3 covers 12 amino acids. The sequence is cut down to CDR3 DNA, 36 bases in frame from base 1. Via the germline V gene, CDR1 is MNHEY and CDR2 SVGAGI. V loses 7 bases of germline sequence and J loses 8 bases, and the interval between the two ends is 14 bases. This sequence originates from a human donor in good health. The material sequenced was naive CD8+ T cells from blood. This specimen's cell subset or site label, interpreted: naive T cells, CD45RA high CD27+. The chain uses TRBV6-5 and TRBJ1-1; the D gene is perhaps TRBD1, from 5 matching bases. The nucleotide sequence is TGTGCCAGCACCTTAGGAGGGGAGGAAGCTTTCTTT. It specifies CASTLGGEEAFF.